What follows are 6 T cell receptor beta chains derived from one specimen sequenced in a study of cytomegalovirus exposure and HLA in healthy donors. PCR employed 60 Vbeta and 13 Jbeta primers. Clones were read by immunoSEQ multiplex PCR, and TCRdb kept only the in-frame ones, dropping some. Here the sample spans around 190,000 clones, roughly four fifths being singletons. The sample comprised PBMCs. The receptor set was obtained from a man in his late teens or twenties in good health and CMV-seronegative.

The rearrangement links TRBV18 to TRBJ2-5, with TRBD2 identical over 8 bases. The end of the DNA is better explained by TRBJ2-7, so the J call may be wrong. CDR1 and CDR2 (germline): KGHSH, LQKENI. The CDR3 has 17 amino acids. Here the CDR3 reads CASSPPVTGGASYEQYF. CDR3 in DNA: TGTGCCAGCTCACCACCAGTCACCGGGGGGGCTTCCTACGAGCAGTACTTC.

The CDR3 sequence: CASRTGTGGNQPQHF. DNA of the CDR3: TGTGCCAGTAGAACCGGGACAGGGGGCAATCAGCCCCAGCATTTT. The V call is TRBV19, the J call TRBJ1-5; 10 nucleotides align to TRBD1. The CDR3 loop spans 15 amino acids. The V gene end was trimmed by 6 bases and the J gene end by 2 bases; junction bases not matched to a gene: 4. Germline V gene data show CDR1 as LNHDA and CDR2 as SQIVND (reference sequence). Full variable domain (rest looked up from reference TRBV19 and TRBJ1-5): DGGITQSPKYLFRKEGQNVTLSCEQNLNHDAMYWYRQDPGQGLRLIYYSQIVNDFQKGDIAEGYSVSREKKESFPLTVTSAQKNPTAFYLCASRTGTGGNQPQHFGDGTRLSIL.

The J gene is TRBJ2-3, the V gene TRBV5-3, with 10 bases fitting TRBD2. TRBV5-3 is marked as an open reading frame, function uncertain. J gave up 0 bases and V 6 bases, and 7 bases lay outside the gene matches. The CDR3 contains 16 residues. The CDR3 here is CARNDKTSGSTDTQYF. CDR3 bases: TGTGCCAGAAACGATAAGACTAGCGGGAGCACAGATACGCAGTATTTT.

The chain links TRBV10-3 to TRBJ2-3; TRBD2 matches at 13 bases. The CDR3 consists of 16 residues. Unmatched junction bases numbered 9, after V lost 6 bases and J lost 6 bases. The germline V gene has CDR1 ENHRY and CDR2 SYGVKD. The CDR3 region is CAIRTQGLAGRDTQYF. In DNA form, the CDR3 reads TGTGCCATCAGGACCCAGGGACTAGCGGGACGGGATACGCAGTATTTT.

V usage is TRBV19 and J usage is TRBJ1-5; D is unresolved. Trimming pared 9 bases from V and 0 bases from J, leaving 12 bases between. Per the germline V gene, CDR1 is LNHDA and CDR2 is SQIVND (reference sequence). There are 14 residues in the CDR3. The CDR3 nucleotides are TGTGCCAGCCCGCCGGGGAATAGCAATCAGCCCCAGCATTTT. It encodes CASPPGNSNQPQHF.

The chain joins TRBV4-1 to TRBJ2-7; D possibly corresponds to TRBD2 (5 bases). V gave up 3 bases and J gave up 3 bases, with 24 bases separating them. Germline assignment: CDR1 MGHRA and CDR2 YSYEKL. This CDR3 is built from 18 residues. CDR3 sequence reads: CASSHGLSSGIISYEQYF. Written as DNA, the CDR3 is TGCGCCAGCAGCCACGGCCTTTCGAGCGGAATAATCAGCTACGAGCAGTACTTC.